The 32 T cell receptor beta chains in this list originate from one sample, sequenced in a study of long-term antiretroviral therapy in people with HIV. The run of the v3.0 immunoSEQ assay was at survey level. Sequenced by immunoSEQ multiplex PCR; TCRdb stores in-frame clones only, minus some. Of some 47,000 clones in the sample, about 96% were seen once. This specimen consisted of unsorted PBMCs, obtained 3.7 years after starting antiretroviral therapy. These receptors originate from a woman in her forties or fifties with HIV.

This chain connects TRBV6-5 to TRBJ1-5; D is uncertain. Trimming left V 6 bases short and J 9 bases short, with 15 bases between. From germline, CDR1 is MNHEY and CDR2 SVGAGI. This CDR3 spans 13 amino acids. The CDR3 nucleotides read TGTGCCAGCAGCCCCGAAAGAGGCGTGCCCCAGCATTTT. Protein: CASSPERGVPQHF.

This clone was seen more than once but under ten times. This chain joins TRBV6-1 and TRBJ1-2; D is unclear. V shed 5 bases and J shed 4 bases, with 20 bases lying between them. Germline V gives CDR1 MNHNS, CDR2 SASEGT. CDR3 size: 16 residues. Here the CDR3 DNA reads TGTGCCAGCAGTCAAGATGGACGTTCACTGGGCTATGGCTACACCTTC. It specifies CASSQDGRSLGYGYTF.

The chain has TRBV30 and TRBJ1-1; 9 nucleotides align to TRBD1. V lost 8 bases to trimming and J lost 4 bases; unmatched junction nucleotides: 5. Germline values: CDR1 GTSNPN, CDR2 SVGIG (reference sequence). The CDR3 sequence is 12 residues long. The CDR3 bases are TGTGCCGCCACAGGGGGCGTCACTGAAGCTTTCTTT. Translated: CAATGGVTEAFF.

This chain joins TRBV2 and TRBJ2-3; 9 bases align to TRBD2. J was trimmed by 4 bases and V by 9 bases; bases with no gene match: 5. Germline CDR1 SNHLY, CDR2 FYNNEI. The CDR3 runs 13 residues. CDR3: CASRGGGADTQYF. CDR3 DNA sequence: TGTGCCAGTCGGGGCGGGGGGGCAGATACGCAGTATTTT.

The chain couples TRBV4-2 to TRBJ2-2; D unclear. The germline V gene encodes CDR1 LGHNA and CDR2 YNFKEQ. V lost 4 bases and J 2 bases, leaving 11 bases between the germline ends. CDR3 length equals 15 residues. The CDR3 DNA is TGTGCCAGCAGCCCGAGGAAGGAAAACACCGGGGAGCTGTTTTTT. Amino acids: CASSPRKENTGELFF.

The V gene is TRBV9, the J gene TRBJ2-7, with 7 positions matching TRBD1. Germline loops: CDR1 SGDLS, CDR2 YYNGEE. CDR3 length: 15 residues. V dropped 0 bases and J dropped 1; count of bases not matched to a gene: 4. The CDR3 region is CASSVDYRGSYEQYF. The CDR3 DNA reads as TGTGCCAGCAGCGTAGACTACAGGGGTTCCTACGAGCAGTACTTC.

The V and J genes are TRBV5-1 and TRBJ2-7; TRBD1 aligns across 11 bases. This CDR3 has 16 amino acids. Germline-derived CDR1 and CDR2 are SGHRS and YFSETQ. V trimming: 2 bases; J trimming: 1 base; junction bases outside the gene matches: 5. The CDR3 bases are TGCGCCAGCAGCTTAAAAGGGACAGGGGGATCCTACGAGCAGTACTTC. Its protein product is CASSLKGTGGSYEQYF.

The rearrangement uses TRBV4-3 and TRBJ2-7, with D unresolved. The CDR3 is 16 residues long. V was trimmed by 1 base and J by 4 bases, leaving 17 bases between them. Germline CDR1 LGHNA, CDR2 YSLEER. CDR3 DNA sequence: TGCGCCAGCAGCCAAGGTGCCTCTGGAGCCTCTTACGAGCAGTACTTC. Its translation: CASSQGASGASYEQYF.

The chain employs TRBV11-2 and TRBJ1-1; D unclear. The V gene lost 3 bases and the J gene lost 0 bases, with 5 bases spanning the gap. The CDR3 has 13 residues. Germline lookup yields CDR1 SGHAT and CDR2 FQNNGV. The CDR3 DNA reads as TGTGCCAGCAGCTTTCCAGTGAACACTGAAGCTTTCTTT. It codes for CASSFPVNTEAFF.

This clone was recorded once. The junction departs from germline at one end; a sequencing error may be responsible. The chain is built from TRBV7-7 and TRBJ2-3; the match to TRBD2 covers 9 bases. Germline CDR1 is SSHAT and CDR2 is FNYEAQ (reference sequence). This CDR3 comprises 14 residues. The CDR3 reads CASSLAGAVDTQYF. CDR3 DNA: TGTGCTAGCAGCTTAGCGGGGGCGGTAGATACGCAGTATTTT.

CDR3 protein: CASSDLRGGAYNEQFF. The CDR3 DNA follows: TGTGCCAGCAGTGATCTGCGGGGGGGCGCCTACAATGAGCAGTTCTTC. The V call is TRBV6-1, the J call TRBJ2-1; 9 bases line up with TRBD2. Trimming cost V 3 bases and J 2 bases; bases outside gene matches: 5. Germline CDR1 MNHNS, CDR2 SASEGT. CDR3 size: 16 residues.

The V call is TRBV4-1, the J call TRBJ1-5; D possibly corresponds to TRBD1 (5 bases). The CDR3 length is 15 residues. Trimming stripped 1 base from V and 4 bases from J, with 11 bases between. Germline values: CDR1 MGHRA, CDR2 YSYEKL. The CDR3 region has the DNA TGCGCCAGCAGCCAAGGGTGGGGGGAAAATCAGCCCCAGCATTTT. The encoded protein is CASSQGWGENQPQHF.

Here the CDR3 DNA reads TGCGCCAGCAGTCAATCATTGAGTCAGTGTAACTATGGCTACACCTTC. Translation gives CASSQSLSQCNYGYTF. The genes are TRBV23-1 and TRBJ1-2; D gene uncertain. TRBV23-1 is reported as an ORF; its role is uncertain. Trimming stripped 0 bases from V and 1 base from J, with 12 bases between. This CDR3 comprises 16 residues.

This chain uses TRBV5-6 with TRBJ1-1; 8 positions agree with TRBD1. This CDR3 contains 12 residues. CDR1 SGHDT and CDR2 YYEEEE come from the germline V gene. Trimming at V came to 4 bases and at J to 7 bases, leaving 3 bases not matched to a gene. The CDR3 bases are TGTGCCAGCAGCCTGGACAGGGTTGAAGCTTTCTTT. This encodes CASSLDRVEAFF.

The gene calls are TRBV5-6 and TRBJ1-2; D is perhaps TRBD1 (5 bases). Germline assignment: CDR1 SGHDT and CDR2 YYEEEE. The CDR3 contains 15 residues. V was cut by 0 bases and J by 7 bases, with 16 bases left in between. DNA of the CDR3: TGTGCCAGCAGCTTGGTGGCAGGCCCCAGGGCTGGCTACACCTTC. This encodes CASSLVAGPRAGYTF. Full variable domain (outside the CDR3, taken from reference TRBV5-6 and TRBJ1-2): DAGVTQSPTHLIKTRGQQVTLRCSPKSGHDTVSWYQQALGQGPQFIFQYYEEEERQRGNFPDRFSGHQFPNYSSELNVNALLLGDSALYLCASSLVAGPRAGYTFGSGTRLTVV.

The genes are TRBV27 and TRBJ2-1; 8 bases map to TRBD2. The CDR3 length is 16 residues. CDR1 MNHEY and CDR2 SMNVEV come from the germline V gene (reference sequence). The trim removed 2 bases at V and 8 bases at J, leaving 11 bases unmatched. The CDR3 nucleotides are TGTGCCAGCAGTTTACCCTTCGGGAGGGATAGGGATGAGCAGTTCTTC. As protein: CASSLPFGRDRDEQFF.

The chain employs TRBV5-1 and TRBJ2-5; D possibly matches TRBD1 or TRBD2 (5 bases each). Germline V gives CDR1 SGHRS, CDR2 YFSETQ. This CDR3 has 15 amino acids. V lost 0 bases to trimming and J lost 5 bases, with 14 bases between them. CDR3 sequence (DNA): TGCGCCAGCAGCTTGGGGGCTAGCTGGGGGGAGACCCAGTACTTC. Amino acid sequence: CASSLGASWGETQYF.

The chain combines TRBV6-1 with TRBJ2-5; weak D call: TRBD1 (5 bases). V was shortened by 4 bases and J by 4 bases, with 13 bases between the two germline ends. Germline CDR1 MNHNS, CDR2 SASEGT. CDR3 size: 14 residues. The CDR3 reads CASSVLGQSETQYF. In DNA form, the CDR3 reads TGTGCCAGCAGTGTGCTCGGACAATCAGAGACCCAGTACTTC.

The chain joins TRBV10-3 to TRBJ2-5, with D perhaps TRBD1 (5 bases). Trimming stripped 4 bases from V and 5 bases from J, with 11 bases between. CDR3 size: 13 residues. In germline, CDR1 is ENHRY, CDR2 SYGVKD. This chain's CDR3 is CAISGDRKETQYF. The CDR3 DNA follows: TGTGCCATCAGTGGAGACAGAAAGGAGACCCAGTACTTC.

The count of this clone is one. This rearrangement joins TRBV7-9 to TRBJ1-2; D gene uncertain. Germline V gene sequence: CDR1 SEHNR, CDR2 FQNEAQ (reference sequence). V shed 2 bases and J shed 4 bases, with 11 bases lying between them. CDR3 length equals 14 residues. CDR3 sequence (DNA): TGTGCCAGCAGCTTACTCGAGGTTGGCTATGGCTACACCTTC. Translation gives CASSLLEVGYGYTF.

The chain couples TRBV19 to TRBJ1-5; possible D gene TRBD1, 5 bases. Germline V CDR1 and CDR2: LNHDA, SQIVND (reference sequence). V was pared by 5 bases and J by 3 bases, with 20 bases between. CDR3 length equals 17 residues. CDR3 loop: CASSPLRGIGTNQPQHF. For the CDR3, the DNA is TGTGCCAGTAGTCCCTTGAGGGGTATAGGTACCAATCAGCCCCAGCATTTT.

V usage is TRBV25-1 and J usage is TRBJ2-7; the D is unclear. Trimming took off 8 bases at V and 0 bases at J, with 11 bases between the two ends. This CDR3 has 13 residues. CDR1 MGHDK and CDR2 SYGVNS come from the germline V gene. CDR3 nucleotides: TGTGCCAGCTACGACACGAGCTCCTACGAGCAGTACTTC. Translation gives CASYDTSSYEQYF.

The chain has TRBV2 and TRBJ1-5; D uncertain. CDR3 size: 15 residues. In germline, CDR1 is SNHLY, CDR2 FYNNEI. Trimming cost V 0 bases and J 0 bases, with 6 bases left between them. CDR3 loop: CASSEALYSNQPQHF. CDR3 DNA sequence: TGTGCCAGCAGTGAAGCGCTTTATAGCAATCAGCCCCAGCATTTT.

V gene TRBV7-2 combines with J gene TRBJ2-7; 8 nucleotides align to TRBD2. Germline V gene data show CDR1 as SGHTA and CDR2 as FQGNSA. This CDR3 region has 15 residues. J gave up 1 base and V 1 base, and 3 bases lay outside the gene matches. As DNA, the CDR3 is TGTGCCAGCAGCTTAGACCCGGGGGGGTCCTACGAGCAGTACTTC. Amino acids: CASSLDPGGSYEQYF.

The DNA of the CDR3 is TGTGCCAGCAGCCCACAGGGGGTTAATAATTCACCCCTCCACTTT. Its translation is CASSPQGVNNSPLHF. V and J are TRBV9 and TRBJ1-6; TRBD1 matches at 8 bases. The CDR3 is made up of 15 amino acids. CDR1 SGDLS and CDR2 YYNGEE come from the germline V gene. With 4 bases clipped from V and 5 bases from J, the junction kept 5 bases outside the gene matches.

This clone was found once. The J gene is TRBJ2-5, the V gene TRBV19; 8 bases align to TRBD2. CDR3 size: 16 residues. CDR1 LNHDA and CDR2 SQIVND come from the germline V gene (reference sequence). Losses at the gene ends were 7 bases for V and 5 bases for J; bases not matched to a gene: 15. CDR3 DNA: TGTGCCAGTATGGGCCGGTTCACGGGGGGGCCGGAGACCCAGTACTTC. This sequence encodes CASMGRFTGGPETQYF.

This rearrangement joins TRBV19 to TRBJ1-1, with D tentatively TRBD1 (6 bases). CDR1 is LNHDA, CDR2 SQIVND, per germline (reference sequence). The CDR3 loop spans 14 amino acids. With 5 bases removed from V and 4 bases from J, the gap between germline ends came to 14 bases. CDR3 DNA: TGTGCCAGTAGTCCGGGACACCCACTCACTGAAGCTTTCTTT. As protein: CASSPGHPLTEAFF.

The rearrangement uses TRBV18 and TRBJ2-2; tentative D call: TRBD2 (6 bases). This CDR3 is 15 amino acids long. The germline CDR1 and CDR2 sequences are KGHSH and LQKENI. V lost 4 bases, J lost 4 bases, and 13 bases lay in between. CDR3 DNA: TGTGCCAGCTCACGCGGGACGGAGGTCACCGGGGAGCTGTTTTTT. Translating it yields CASSRGTEVTGELFF.

In this sample, this clone turned up once. This sequence joins TRBV27 and TRBJ1-4; a possible D gene is TRBD1 (6 bases). The CDR3 runs to 14 residues. Deletions cut 5 bases from V and 6 bases from J, with 13 bases between. Germline V CDR1 and CDR2: MNHEY, SMNVEV (reference sequence). CDR3 protein: CASSQDRGDEKLFF. CDR3 coding DNA: TGTGCCAGCAGTCAGGACAGAGGAGATGAAAAACTGTTTTTT.

The V gene is TRBV29-1, the J gene TRBJ1-2, with 10 nucleotides matching TRBD1. The CDR3 consists of 15 residues. V gave up 1 base and J gave up 7 bases; unmatched junction bases: 9. Germline V gene data show CDR1 as SQVTM and CDR2 as ANQGSEA. This CDR3 is CSVEGTRDRGRGYTF. The CDR3, as DNA: TGCAGCGTTGAAGGAACCCGGGACAGGGGACGTGGCTACACCTTC. Filled out from reference TRBV29-1 and TRBJ1-2, the complete variable domain reads SAVISQKPSRDICQRGTSLTIQCQVDSQVTMMFWYRQQPGQSLTLIATANQGSEATYESGFVIDKFPISRPNLTFSTLTVSNMSPEDSSIYLCSVEGTRDRGRGYTFGSGTRLTVV.

This clone was recorded only once. The V and J genes are TRBV5-6 and TRBJ2-7; a weak D match, TRBD2 (5 bases). Germline V CDR1 and CDR2: SGHDT, YYEEEE. This CDR3 has 12 residues. The V gene lost 0 bases and the J gene lost 7 bases, with 8 bases spanning the gap. CDR3 protein: CASSLVPGEQYF. In DNA, the CDR3 is TGTGCCAGCAGCTTGGTTCCGGGGGAGCAGTACTTC.

This clone was seen more than once but under ten times. The chain links TRBV11-2 to TRBJ1-1, with TRBD1 identical over 8 bases. The CDR3 runs 13 residues. J was trimmed by 11 bases and V by 5 bases; bases with no gene match: 10. CDR1 is SGHAT and CDR2 is FQNNGV in the germline V gene. DNA for the CDR3: TGTGCCAGCAGCGCTAGGACAGGGTTAGAGGCTTTCTTT. It encodes CASSARTGLEAFF.